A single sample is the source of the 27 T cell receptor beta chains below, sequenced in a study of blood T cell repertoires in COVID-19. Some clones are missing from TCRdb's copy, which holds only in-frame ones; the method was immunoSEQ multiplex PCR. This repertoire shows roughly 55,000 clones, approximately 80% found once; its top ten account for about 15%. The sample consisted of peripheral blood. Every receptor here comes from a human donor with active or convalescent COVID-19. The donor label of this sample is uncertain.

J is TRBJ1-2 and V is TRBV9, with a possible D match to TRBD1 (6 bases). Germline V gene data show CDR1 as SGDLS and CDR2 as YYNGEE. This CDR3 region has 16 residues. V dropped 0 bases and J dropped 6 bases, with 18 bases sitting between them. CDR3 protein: CASSVAGDILPDGYTF. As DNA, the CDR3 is TGTGCCAGCAGCGTAGCAGGGGACATCCTTCCCGATGGCTACACCTTC. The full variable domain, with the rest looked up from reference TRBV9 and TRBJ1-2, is DSGVTQTPKHLITATGQRVTLRCSPRSGDLSVYWYQQSLDQGLQFLIQYYNGEERAKGNILERFSAQQFPDLHSELNLSSLELGDSALYFCASSVAGDILPDGYTFGSGTRLTVV.

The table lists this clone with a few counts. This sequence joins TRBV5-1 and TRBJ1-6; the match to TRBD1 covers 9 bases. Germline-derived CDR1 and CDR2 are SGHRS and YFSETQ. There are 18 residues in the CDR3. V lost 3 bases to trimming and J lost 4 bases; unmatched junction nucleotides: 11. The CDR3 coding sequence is TGCGCCAGCAGCTCCCAACAGGGGGCCGACCTTTATAATTCACCCCTCCACTTT. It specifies CASSSQQGADLYNSPLHF.

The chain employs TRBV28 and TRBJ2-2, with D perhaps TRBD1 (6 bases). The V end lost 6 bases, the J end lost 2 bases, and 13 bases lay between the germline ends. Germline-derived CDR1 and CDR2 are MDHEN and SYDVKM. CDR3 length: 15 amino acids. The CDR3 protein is CASSLTGINTGELFF. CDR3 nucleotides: TGTGCCAGCAGCCTAACAGGGATCAACACCGGGGAGCTGTTTTTT. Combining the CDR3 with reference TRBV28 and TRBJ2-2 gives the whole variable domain DVKVTQSSRYLVKRTGEKVFLECVQDMDHENMFWYRQDPGLGLRLIYFSYDVKMKEKGDIPEGYSVSREKKERFSLILESASTNQTSMYLCASSLTGINTGELFFGEGSRLTVL.

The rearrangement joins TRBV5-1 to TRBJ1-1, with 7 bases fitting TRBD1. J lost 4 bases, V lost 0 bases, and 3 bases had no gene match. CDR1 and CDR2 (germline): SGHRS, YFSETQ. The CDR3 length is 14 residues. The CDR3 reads CASSLASGGTEAFF. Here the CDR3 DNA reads TGCGCCAGCAGCTTGGCGTCAGGGGGCACTGAAGCTTTCTTT.

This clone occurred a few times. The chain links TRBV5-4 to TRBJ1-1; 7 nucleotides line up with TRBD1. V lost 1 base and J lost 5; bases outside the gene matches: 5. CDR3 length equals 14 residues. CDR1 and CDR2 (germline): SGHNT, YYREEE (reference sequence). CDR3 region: CASSLQGVDTEAFF. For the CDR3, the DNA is TGTGCCAGCAGCTTGCAGGGGGTAGATACTGAAGCTTTCTTT.

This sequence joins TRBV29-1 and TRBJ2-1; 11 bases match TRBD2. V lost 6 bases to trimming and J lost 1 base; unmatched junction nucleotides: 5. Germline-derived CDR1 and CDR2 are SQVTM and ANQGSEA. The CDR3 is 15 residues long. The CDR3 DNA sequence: TGCAGCGTCTTGACTAGCGGGATTTCCTACAATGAGCAGTTCTTC. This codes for CSVLTSGISYNEQFF.

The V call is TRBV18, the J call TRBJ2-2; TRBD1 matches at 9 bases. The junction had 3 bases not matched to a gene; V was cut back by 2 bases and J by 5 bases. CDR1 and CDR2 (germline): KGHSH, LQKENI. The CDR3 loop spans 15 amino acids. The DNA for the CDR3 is TGTGCCAGCTCACCAGGGACAGGGAAAACCGGGGAGCTGTTTTTT. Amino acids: CASSPGTGKTGELFF.

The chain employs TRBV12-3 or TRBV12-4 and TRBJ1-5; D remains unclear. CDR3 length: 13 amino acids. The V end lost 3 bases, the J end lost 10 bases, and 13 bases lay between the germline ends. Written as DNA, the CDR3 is TGTGCCAGCAGTTTTCGGTTAGGAGAACCCCAGCATTTT. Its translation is CASSFRLGEPQHF.

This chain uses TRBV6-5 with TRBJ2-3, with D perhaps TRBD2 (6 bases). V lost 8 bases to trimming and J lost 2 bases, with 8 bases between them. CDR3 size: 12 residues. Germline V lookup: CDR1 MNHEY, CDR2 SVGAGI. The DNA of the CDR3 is TGTGCCAGCTGCGGGAACACAGATACGCAGTATTTT. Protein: CASCGNTDTQYF.

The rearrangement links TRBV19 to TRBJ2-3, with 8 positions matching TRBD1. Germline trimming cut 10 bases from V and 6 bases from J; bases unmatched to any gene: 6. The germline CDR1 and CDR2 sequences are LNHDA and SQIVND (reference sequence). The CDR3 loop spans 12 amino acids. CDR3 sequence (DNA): TGTGCCACTGGACAGGGAGGCGATACGCAGTATTTT. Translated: CATGQGGDTQYF.

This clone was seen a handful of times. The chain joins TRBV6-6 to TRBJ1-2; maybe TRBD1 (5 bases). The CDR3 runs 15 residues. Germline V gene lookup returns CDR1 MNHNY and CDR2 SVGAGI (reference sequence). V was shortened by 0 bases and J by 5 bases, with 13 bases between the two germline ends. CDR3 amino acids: CASSYSPGSSYGYTF. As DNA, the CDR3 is TGTGCCAGCAGTTACTCCCCAGGGTCGTCATATGGCTACACCTTC.

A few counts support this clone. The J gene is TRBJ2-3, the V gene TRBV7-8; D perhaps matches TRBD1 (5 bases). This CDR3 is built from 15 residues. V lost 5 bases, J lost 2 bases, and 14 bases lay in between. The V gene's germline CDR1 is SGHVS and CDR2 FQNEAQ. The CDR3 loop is CASSGNRYHTDTQYF. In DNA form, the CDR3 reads TGTGCCAGCAGCGGTAACAGGTACCACACAGATACGCAGTATTTT.

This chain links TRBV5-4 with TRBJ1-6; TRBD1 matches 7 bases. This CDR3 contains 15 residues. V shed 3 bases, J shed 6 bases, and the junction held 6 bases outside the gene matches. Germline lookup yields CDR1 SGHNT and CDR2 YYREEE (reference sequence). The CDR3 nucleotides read TGTGCCAGCAGCTCGTCCGGGACAGTTAATTCACCCCTCCACTTT. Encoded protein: CASSSSGTVNSPLHF.

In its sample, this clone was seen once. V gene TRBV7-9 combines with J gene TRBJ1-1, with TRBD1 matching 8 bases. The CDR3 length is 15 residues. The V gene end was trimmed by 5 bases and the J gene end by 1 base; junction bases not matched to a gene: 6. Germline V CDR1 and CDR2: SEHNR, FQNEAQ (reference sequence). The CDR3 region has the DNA TGTGCCAGCAGCCCCGGACAGGGCCCGAACACTGAAGCTTTCTTT. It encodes CASSPGQGPNTEAFF.

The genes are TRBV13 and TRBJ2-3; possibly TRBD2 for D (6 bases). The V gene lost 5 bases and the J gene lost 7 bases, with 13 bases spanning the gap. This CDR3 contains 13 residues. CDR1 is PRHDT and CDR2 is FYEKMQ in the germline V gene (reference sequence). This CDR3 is CASSPRRGHTQYF. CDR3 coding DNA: TGTGCCAGCAGCCCCCGGAGGGGCCATACGCAGTATTTT.

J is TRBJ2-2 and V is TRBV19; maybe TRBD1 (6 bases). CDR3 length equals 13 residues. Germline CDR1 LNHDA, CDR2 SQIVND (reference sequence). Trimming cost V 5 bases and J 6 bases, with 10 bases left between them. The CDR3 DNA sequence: TGTGCCAGTAGTTATACAGGGCCCGGGGAGCTGTTTTTT. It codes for CASSYTGPGELFF.

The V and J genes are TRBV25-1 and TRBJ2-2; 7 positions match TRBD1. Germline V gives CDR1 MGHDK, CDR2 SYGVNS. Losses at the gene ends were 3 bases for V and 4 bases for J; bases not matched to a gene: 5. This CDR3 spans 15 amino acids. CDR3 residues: CASSDPGQTTGELFF. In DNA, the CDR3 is TGTGCCAGCAGTGATCCGGGACAGACCACCGGGGAGCTGTTTTTT.

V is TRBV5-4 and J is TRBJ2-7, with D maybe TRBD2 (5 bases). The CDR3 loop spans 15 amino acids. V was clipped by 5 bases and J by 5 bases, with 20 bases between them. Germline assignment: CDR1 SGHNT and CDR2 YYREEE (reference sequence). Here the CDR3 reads CASRSYTGTTDEQYF. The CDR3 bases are TGTGCCAGCAGATCCTATACGGGAACAACGGACGAGCAGTACTTC.

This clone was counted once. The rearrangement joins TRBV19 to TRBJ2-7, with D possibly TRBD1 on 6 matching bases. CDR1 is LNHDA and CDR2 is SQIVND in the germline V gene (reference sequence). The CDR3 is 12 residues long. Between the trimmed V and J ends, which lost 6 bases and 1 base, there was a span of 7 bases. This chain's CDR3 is CASRDRSYEQYF. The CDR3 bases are TGTGCCAGTAGGGACAGATCCTACGAGCAGTACTTC. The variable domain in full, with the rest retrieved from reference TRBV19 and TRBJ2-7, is DGGITQSPKYLFRKEGQNVTLSCEQNLNHDAMYWYRQDPGQGLRLIYYSQIVNDFQKGDIAEGYSVSREKKESFPLTVTSAQKNPTAFYLCASRDRSYEQYFGPGTRLTVT.

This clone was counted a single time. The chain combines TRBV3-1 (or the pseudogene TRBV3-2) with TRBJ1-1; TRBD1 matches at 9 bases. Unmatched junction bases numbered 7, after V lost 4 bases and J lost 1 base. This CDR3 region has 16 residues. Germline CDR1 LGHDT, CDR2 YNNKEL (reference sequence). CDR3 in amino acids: CASSRGTGYTNTEAFF. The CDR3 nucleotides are TGTGCCAGCAGCCGCGGGACAGGGTACACGAACACTGAAGCTTTCTTT.

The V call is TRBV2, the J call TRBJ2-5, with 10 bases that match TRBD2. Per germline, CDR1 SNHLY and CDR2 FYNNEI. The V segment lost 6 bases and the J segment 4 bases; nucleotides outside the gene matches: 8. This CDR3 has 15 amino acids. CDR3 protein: CASSPLAGGRETQYF. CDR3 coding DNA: TGTGCCAGCAGCCCTTTAGCGGGAGGCCGAGAGACCCAGTACTTC. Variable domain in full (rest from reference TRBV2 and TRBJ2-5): EPEVTQTPSHQVTQMGQEVILRCVPISNHLYFYWYRQILGQKVEFLVSFYNNEISEKSEIFDDQFSVERPDGSNFTLKIRSTKLEDSAMYFCASSPLAGGRETQYFGPGTRLLVL.

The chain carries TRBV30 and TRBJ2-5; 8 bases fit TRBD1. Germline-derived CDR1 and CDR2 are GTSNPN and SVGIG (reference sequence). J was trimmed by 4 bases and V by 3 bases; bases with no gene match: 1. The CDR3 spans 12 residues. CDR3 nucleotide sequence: TGTGCCTGGAGAACAGGGGGAGAGACCCAGTACTTC. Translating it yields CAWRTGGETQYF.

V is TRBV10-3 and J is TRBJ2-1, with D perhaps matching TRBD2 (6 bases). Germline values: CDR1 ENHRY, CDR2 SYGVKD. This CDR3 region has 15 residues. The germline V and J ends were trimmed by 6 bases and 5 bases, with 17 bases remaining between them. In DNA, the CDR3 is TGTGCCATCAGCCTCTTCCAGGGACTCCACAATGAGCAGTTCTTC. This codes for CAISLFQGLHNEQFF.

The CDR3 bases are TGTGCCACCAGCAGAGATCCTTTAGTTACCTACGAGCAGTACTTC. Translated: CATSRDPLVTYEQYF. The chain joins TRBV15 to TRBJ2-7, with D hard to call. V lost 0 bases, J lost 2 bases, and 11 bases lay in between. CDR1 is LNHNV, CDR2 YYDKDF, per germline (reference sequence). The length of the CDR3 is 15 residues.

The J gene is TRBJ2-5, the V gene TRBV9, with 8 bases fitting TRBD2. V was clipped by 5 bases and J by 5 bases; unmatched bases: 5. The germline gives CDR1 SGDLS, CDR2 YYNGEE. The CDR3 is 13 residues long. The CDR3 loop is CASSLSGAETQYF. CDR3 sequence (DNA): TGTGCCAGCAGTCTTAGCGGGGCGGAGACCCAGTACTTC.

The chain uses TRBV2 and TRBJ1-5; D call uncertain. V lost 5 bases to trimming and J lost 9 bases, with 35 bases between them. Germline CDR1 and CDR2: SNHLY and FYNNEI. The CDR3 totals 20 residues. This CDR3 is CASSPPTPAGRGFYVGPQHF. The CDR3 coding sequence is TGTGCCAGCAGTCCCCCGACCCCGGCAGGACGAGGGTTTTATGTTGGGCCCCAGCATTTT.

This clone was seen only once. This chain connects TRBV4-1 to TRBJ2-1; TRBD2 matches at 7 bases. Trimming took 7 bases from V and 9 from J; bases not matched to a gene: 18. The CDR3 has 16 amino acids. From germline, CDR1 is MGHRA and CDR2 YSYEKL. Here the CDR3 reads CASMELARPQKIEQFF. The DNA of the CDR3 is TGCGCCAGCATGGAACTAGCGCGTCCGCAGAAGATTGAGCAGTTCTTC.